Below, one T cell receptor beta chain is given with its context. As yet, its antigen is unknown. The data originate from a study of cytomegalovirus exposure and HLA in healthy donors. Study findings and constraints: The authors later found TCR association rates varying by HLA locus, with DRB1 most and HLA-C fewest.

A multiplex PCR was run with 60 Vbeta primers and 13 Jbeta primers. Clones were sequenced by immunoSEQ multiplex PCR, and TCRdb holds only the in-frame ones, with some missing. The sample holds approximately 160,000 clones; 55% to 80% are singletons and the top ten take roughly 4.4%. Per the germline V gene, CDR1 is SGHTA and CDR2 is FQGNSA. V lost 0 bases, J lost 1 base, and 12 bases lay in between. The CDR3 is 16 amino acids. The clonotype was recovered from a woman aged 18-35 years in good health and CMV-seropositive. The sample taken for sequencing was PBMCs. The chain recombines TRBV7-2 with TRBJ2-5, with D perhaps TRBD1 (6 bases). CDR3 sequence reads: CASSLASGQLQETQYF. The DNA for the CDR3 is TGTGCCAGCAGCTTAGCGTCCGGACAGCTCCAAGAGACCCAGTACTTC.